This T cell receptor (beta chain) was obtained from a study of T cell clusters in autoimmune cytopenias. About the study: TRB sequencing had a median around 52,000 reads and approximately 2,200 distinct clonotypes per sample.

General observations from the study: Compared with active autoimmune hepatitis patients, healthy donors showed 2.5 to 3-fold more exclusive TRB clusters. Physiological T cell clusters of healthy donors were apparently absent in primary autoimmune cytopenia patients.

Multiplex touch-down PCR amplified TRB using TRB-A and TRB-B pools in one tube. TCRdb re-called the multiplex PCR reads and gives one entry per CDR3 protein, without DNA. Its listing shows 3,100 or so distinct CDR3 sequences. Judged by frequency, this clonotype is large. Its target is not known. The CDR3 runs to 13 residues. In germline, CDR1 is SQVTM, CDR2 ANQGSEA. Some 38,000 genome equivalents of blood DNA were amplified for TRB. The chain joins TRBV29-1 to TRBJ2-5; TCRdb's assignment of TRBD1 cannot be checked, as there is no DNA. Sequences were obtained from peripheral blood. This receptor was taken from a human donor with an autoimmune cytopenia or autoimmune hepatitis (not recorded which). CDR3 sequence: CSVRRQGWETQYF.